These T cell receptor beta chains were read from a single sample in a study of molecular identifiers for immune sequencing clone quantification. TCRdb reanalysed the PCR reads using MiXCR and keeps one entry per CDR3 protein. The sample lists roughly 100,000 distinct CDR3 sequences, 30% to 45% occurring once. The sequencing sample was made of naive CD8+ T cells from blood, with Jurkat cell RNA spiked in. All receptors come from a human donor in good health. Some libraries in this study had Jurkat cell RNA spiked in. CDR3s include the opening cysteine and the closing phenylalanine or tryptophan. Each record gives: clone size, J gene, D gene, V gene, CDR3 protein, CDR3 DNA. D genes are given only for firm matches. Only some rows state a clone size, as once, few, many or a class for expanded clones.

>many|TRBJ1-2|TRBD1|TRBV7-6
CASSPDRGDPNYGYTF
TGTGCCAGCAGCCCGGACAGGGGAGATCCTAACTATGGCTACACCTTC
>.|TRBJ2-3|TRBD1|TRBV27
CASSFGTGRTDTQYF
TGTGCCAGCAGTTTTGGGACAGGGCGCACAGATACGCAGTATTTT
>.|TRBJ1-5|.|TRBV7-9
CASSEDGRCNQPQHF
TGTGCCAGCAGCGAGGACGGGAGGTGCAATCAGCCCCAGCATTTT
>.|TRBJ2-7|.|TRBV14
CASSLRGGYEQYF
TGTGCCAGCAGTCTTAGGGGCGGCTACGAGCAGTACTTC
>.|TRBJ2-3|.|TRBV9
CASSVEGDSTDTQYF
TGTGCCAGCAGCGTAGAGGGCGATAGCACAGATACGCAGTATTTT
>once|TRBJ1-3|.|TRBV28
CASSFGWGSGTTIYF
TGTGCCAGCAGTTTTGGGTGGGGCTCTGGAACCACCATATATTTT
>few|TRBJ2-7|TRBD1|TRBV4-3
CASSQDVRQGSYEQYF
TGCGCCAGCAGCCAAGATGTAAGACAGGGCTCCTACGAGCAGTACTTC
>.|TRBJ2-3|.|TRBV12-3/TRBV12-4
CASSLTPEWSRDTQYF
TGTGCCAGCAGTTTAACCCCCGAGTGGAGCCGAGATACGCAGTATTTT
>few|TRBJ1-1|.|TRBV28
CASSKGPHTEAFF
TGTGCCAGCAGTAAGGGACCGCACACTGAAGCTTTCTTT
>.|TRBJ2-7|.|TRBV21-1
CASSKGFECWTVRVGYEQYF
TGTGCCAGCAGCAAAGGTTTCGAATGCTGGACTGTGCGTGTCGGCTACGAGCAGTACTTC
>.|TRBJ1-5|.|TRBV6-5
CASSYSGGAGSQPQHF
TGTGCCAGCAGTTACAGCGGAGGAGCGGGCAGTCAGCCCCAGCATTTT
>.|TRBJ2-7|TRBD2|TRBV20-1
CSAPPLSLAGFPYEQYF
TGCAGTGCTCCCCCTCTCTCTCTAGCGGGATTCCCCTACGAGCAGTACTTC
>once|TRBJ1-1|.|TRBV4-3
CASSNHLLMNTEAFF
TGCGCCAGCAGCAACCACCTACTTATGAACACTGAAGCTTTCTTT
>many|TRBJ2-7|.|TRBV7-9
CASSPVLRVEQYF
TGTGCCAGCAGCCCGGTTTTGAGGGTCGAGCAGTACTTC
>.|TRBJ2-5|TRBD1|TRBV25-1
CASSEWETGYTETQYF
TGTGCCAGCAGTGAATGGGAGACAGGGTATACAGAGACCCAGTACTTC